This T cell receptor (beta chain) comes out of a study of blood T cell repertoires in COVID-19. Study details: Specimens from acute and convalescent COVID-19 originated in the United States, Italy and Spain. Nucleic acid was either cDNA or gDNA, and it came from T cells, B-cell-depleted T cells, or PBMCs.

Original processing methods: Using reference gene primer amplification, nucleated cell counts were estimated. Clones were read by immunoSEQ multiplex PCR, and TCRdb kept only the in-frame ones, dropping some. The DNA was the basis for D and trimming; V, J and clone size are from that table. The sample lists tens of thousands of clones, 75% to 90% occurring once. This CDR3 is 16 amino acids long. The germline gives CDR1 SGHRS, CDR2 YFSETQ. The junction had 6 bases not matched to a gene; V was cut back by 1 base and J by 0 bases. Sequenced sample: peripheral blood. J is TRBJ1-1 and V is TRBV5-1, with TRBD1 matching over 7 bases. The receptor comes from a man between 60 and 75 years old with active COVID-19. The CDR3 region has the DNA TGCGCCAGCAGCTTGCTAACAGGGGAGATGAACACTGAAGCTTTCTTT. Its protein is CASSLLTGEMNTEAFF. The full variable domain, its missing parts supplied by reference TRBV5-1 and TRBJ1-1, is KAGVTQTPRYLIKTRGQQVTLSCSPISGHRSVSWYQQTPGQGLQFLFEYFSETQRNKGNFPGRFSGRQFSNSRSEMNVSTLELGDSALYLCASSLLTGEMNTEAFFGQGTRLTVV.